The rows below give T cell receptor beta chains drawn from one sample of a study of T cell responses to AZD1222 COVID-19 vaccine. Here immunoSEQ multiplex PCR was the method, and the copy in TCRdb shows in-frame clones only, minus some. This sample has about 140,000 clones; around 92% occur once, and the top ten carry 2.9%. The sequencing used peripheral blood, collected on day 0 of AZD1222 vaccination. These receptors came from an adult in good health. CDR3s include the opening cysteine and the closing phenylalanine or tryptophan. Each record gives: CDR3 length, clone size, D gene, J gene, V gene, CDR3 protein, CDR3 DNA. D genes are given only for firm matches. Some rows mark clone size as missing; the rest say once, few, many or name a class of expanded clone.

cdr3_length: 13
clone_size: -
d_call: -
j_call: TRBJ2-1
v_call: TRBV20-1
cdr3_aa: CSASSGGPFKQFF
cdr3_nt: TGCAGTGCTAGTTCCGGGGGGCCTTTCAAGCAGTTCTTC

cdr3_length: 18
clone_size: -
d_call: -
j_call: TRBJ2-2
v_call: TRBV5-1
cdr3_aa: CASSPLTLGFSNTGELFF
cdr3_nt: TGCGCCAGCAGCCCCCTGACCCTAGGGTTTTCGAACACCGGGGAGCTGTTTTTT

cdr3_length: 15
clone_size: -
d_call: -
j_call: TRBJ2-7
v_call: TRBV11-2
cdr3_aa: CASSPQGSGAYEQYF
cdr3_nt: TGTGCCAGCAGCCCTCAGGGATCGGGGGCGTACGAGCAGTACTTC

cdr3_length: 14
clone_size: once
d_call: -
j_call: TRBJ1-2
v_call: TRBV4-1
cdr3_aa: CASSQVAGAYGYTF
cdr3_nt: TGCGCCAGCAGCCAAGTCGCGGGGGCCTATGGCTACACCTTC

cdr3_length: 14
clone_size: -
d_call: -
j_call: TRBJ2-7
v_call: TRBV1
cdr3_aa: CTSTPLAGGGEQYF
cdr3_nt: TGCACCAGCACCCCACTAGCGGGAGGAGGCGAGCAGTACTTC

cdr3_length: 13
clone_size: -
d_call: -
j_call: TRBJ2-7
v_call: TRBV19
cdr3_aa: CASRARGQDEQYF
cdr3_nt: TGTGCCAGTAGGGCCCGGGGGCAGGACGAGCAGTACTTC

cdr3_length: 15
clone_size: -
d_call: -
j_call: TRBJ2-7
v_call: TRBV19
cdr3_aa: CASSIGRGPFYEQYF
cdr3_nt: TGTGCCAGTAGTATTGGGAGGGGGCCCTTCTACGAGCAGTACTTC

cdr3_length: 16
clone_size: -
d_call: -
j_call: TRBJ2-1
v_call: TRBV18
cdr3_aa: CASSPRDSSSYNEQFF
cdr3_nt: TGTGCCAGCTCGCCCCGGGACTCAAGCTCCTACAATGAGCAGTTCTTC

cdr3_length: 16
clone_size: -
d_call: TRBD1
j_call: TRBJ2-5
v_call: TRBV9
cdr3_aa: CASSEGWTGGIETQYF
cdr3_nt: TGTGCCAGCAGCGAGGGATGGACAGGGGGCATAGAGACCCAGTACTTC

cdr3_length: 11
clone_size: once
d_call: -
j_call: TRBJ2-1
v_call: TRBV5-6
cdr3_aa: CASSFGQGTIF
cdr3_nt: -

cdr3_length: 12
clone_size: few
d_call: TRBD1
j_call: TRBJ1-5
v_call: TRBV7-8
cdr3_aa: CASSPGGQPQHF
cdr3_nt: TGTGCCAGCAGCCCAGGGGGCCAGCCCCAGCATTTT

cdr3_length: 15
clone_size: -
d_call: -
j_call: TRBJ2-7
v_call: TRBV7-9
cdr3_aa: CASSLLGRSSYEQYF
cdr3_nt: TGTGCCAGCAGCTTATTGGGTAGAAGCTCCTACGAGCAGTACTTC

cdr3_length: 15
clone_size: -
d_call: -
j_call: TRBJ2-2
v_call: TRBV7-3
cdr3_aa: CASSPQHPSTGELFF
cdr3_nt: TGTGCCAGCAGCCCGCAACACCCGAGCACCGGGGAGCTGTTTTTT

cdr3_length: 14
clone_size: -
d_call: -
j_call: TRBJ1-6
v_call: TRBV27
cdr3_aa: CASSSAGVGTPLHF
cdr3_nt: TGTGCCAGCAGTTCAGCAGGAGTTGGAACACCCCTCCACTTT

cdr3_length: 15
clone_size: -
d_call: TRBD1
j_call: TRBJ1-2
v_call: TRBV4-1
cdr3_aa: CASSQPQTGNYGYTF
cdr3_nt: TGCGCCAGCAGCCAACCCCAGACAGGGAACTATGGCTACACCTTC

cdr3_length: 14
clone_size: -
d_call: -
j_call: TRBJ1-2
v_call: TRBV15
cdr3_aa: CATSRGDLPSKYTF
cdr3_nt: TGTGCCACCAGCAGAGGTGACCTTCCATCAAAATACACCTTC

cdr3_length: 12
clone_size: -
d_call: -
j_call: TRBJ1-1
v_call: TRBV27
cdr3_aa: CASSLYQWGAFF
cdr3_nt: TGTGCCAGCAGTTTATACCAATGGGGCGCTTTCTTT

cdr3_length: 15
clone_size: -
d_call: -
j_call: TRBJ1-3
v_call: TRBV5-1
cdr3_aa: CASSLFPGNGNTIYF
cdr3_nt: TGCGCCAGCAGCTTGTTCCCAGGAAACGGAAACACCATATATTTT

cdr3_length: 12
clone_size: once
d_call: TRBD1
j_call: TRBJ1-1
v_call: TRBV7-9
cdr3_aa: CASDRASTEAFF
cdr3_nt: TGTGCCAGCGACAGGGCGAGCACTGAAGCTTTCTTT

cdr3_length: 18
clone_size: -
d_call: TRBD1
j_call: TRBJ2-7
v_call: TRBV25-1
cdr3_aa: CASSAWGTGPRAQNEQYF
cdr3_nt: TGTGCCAGCAGTGCATGGGGGACAGGCCCCCGTGCGCAGAACGAGCAGTACTTC

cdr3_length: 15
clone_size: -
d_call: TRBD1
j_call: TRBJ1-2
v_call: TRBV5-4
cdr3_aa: CASSSNRGFNYGYTF
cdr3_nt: TGTGCCAGCAGCTCAAACAGGGGATTCAACTATGGCTACACCTTC

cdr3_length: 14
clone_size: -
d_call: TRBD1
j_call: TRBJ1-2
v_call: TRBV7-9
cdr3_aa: CASSPGQGSVGYTF
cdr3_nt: TGTGCCAGCAGCCCAGGACAGGGATCGGTCGGCTACACCTTC

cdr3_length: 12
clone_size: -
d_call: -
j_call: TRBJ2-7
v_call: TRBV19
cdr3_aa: CASSMEGGEQYF
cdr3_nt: TGTGCCAGTAGTATGGAGGGGGGCGAGCAGTACTTC

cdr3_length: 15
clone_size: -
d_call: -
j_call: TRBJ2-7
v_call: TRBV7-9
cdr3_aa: CASSPTVRDSYEQYF
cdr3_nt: TGTGCCAGCAGCCCCACCGTCAGGGACTCCTACGAGCAGTACTTC

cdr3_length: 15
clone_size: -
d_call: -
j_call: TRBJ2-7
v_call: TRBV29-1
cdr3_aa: CSVMDSRVDPYEQYF
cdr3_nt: TGCAGCGTTATGGACAGTAGGGTTGATCCCTACGAGCAGTACTTC

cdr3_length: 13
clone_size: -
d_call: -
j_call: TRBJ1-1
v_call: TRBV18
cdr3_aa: CASSPPGSGEAFF
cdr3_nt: TGTGCCAGCTCACCACCTGGCTCAGGAGAAGCTTTCTTT

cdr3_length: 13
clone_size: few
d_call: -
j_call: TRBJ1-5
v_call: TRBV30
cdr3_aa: CAWNTGNNQPQHF
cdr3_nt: TGTGCCTGGAATACAGGGAACAATCAGCCCCAGCATTTT

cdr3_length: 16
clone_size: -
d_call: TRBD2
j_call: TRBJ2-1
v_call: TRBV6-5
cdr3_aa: CASSSYSGSSYNEQFF
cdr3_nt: TGTGCCAGCAGTTCCTATAGCGGGAGCTCCTACAATGAGCAGTTCTTC

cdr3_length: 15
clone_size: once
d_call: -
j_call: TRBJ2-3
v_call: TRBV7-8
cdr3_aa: CASSPGTSSRDTQYF
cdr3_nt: TGTGCCAGCAGCCCCGGGACTTCGTCCCGGGATACGCAGTATTTT

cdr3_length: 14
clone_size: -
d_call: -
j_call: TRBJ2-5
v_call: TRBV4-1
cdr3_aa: CASSQDVGSETQYF
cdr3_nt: TGCGCCAGCAGCCAAGATGTGGGGAGTGAGACCCAGTACTTC

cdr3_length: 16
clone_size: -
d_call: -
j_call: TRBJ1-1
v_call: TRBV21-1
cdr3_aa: CASSTRGTGSVTEAFF
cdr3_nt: TGTGCCAGCAGCACCCGAGGGACAGGAAGTGTCACTGAAGCTTTCTTT

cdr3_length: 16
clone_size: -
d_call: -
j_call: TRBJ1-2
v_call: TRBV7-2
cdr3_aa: CASSLVGTNPRVGYTF
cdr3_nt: TGTGCCAGCAGCTTAGTAGGGACCAACCCAAGGGTTGGCTACACCTTC

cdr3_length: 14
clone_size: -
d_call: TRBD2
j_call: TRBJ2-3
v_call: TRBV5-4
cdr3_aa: CASSTAGGRDTQYF
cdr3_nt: TGTGCCAGCAGCACAGCGGGGGGGCGGGATACGCAGTATTTT

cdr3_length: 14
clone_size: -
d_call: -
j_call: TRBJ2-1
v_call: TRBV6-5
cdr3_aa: CASSGTYEVNEQFF
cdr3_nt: TGTGCCAGCAGCGGAACTTACGAAGTTAATGAGCAGTTCTTC

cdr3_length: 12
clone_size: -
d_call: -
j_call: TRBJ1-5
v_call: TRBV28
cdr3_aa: CASTLGVEPQHF
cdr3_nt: TGTGCCAGCACCTTGGGGGTGGAGCCCCAGCATTTT

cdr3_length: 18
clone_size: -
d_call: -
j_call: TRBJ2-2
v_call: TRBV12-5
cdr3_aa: CASGFTLDTPRNTGELFF
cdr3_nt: TGTGCTAGTGGTTTCACCTTGGACACACCCAGGAACACCGGGGAGCTGTTTTTT

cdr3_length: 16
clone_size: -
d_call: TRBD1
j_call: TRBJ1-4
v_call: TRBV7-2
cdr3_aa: CASSLIAHDRDEKLFF
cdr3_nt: TGTGCCAGCAGCTTAATAGCCCACGACAGGGATGAAAAACTGTTTTTT

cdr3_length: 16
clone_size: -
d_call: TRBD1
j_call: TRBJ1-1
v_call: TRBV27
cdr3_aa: CASGTPTGFMNTEAFF
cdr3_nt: TGTGCCAGCGGAACCCCGACAGGGTTCATGAACACTGAAGCTTTCTTT

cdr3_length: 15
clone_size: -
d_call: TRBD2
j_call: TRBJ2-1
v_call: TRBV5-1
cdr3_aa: CASSRREGSYNEQFF
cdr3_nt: TGCGCCAGCAGCAGACGGGAGGGGTCCTACAATGAGCAGTTCTTC

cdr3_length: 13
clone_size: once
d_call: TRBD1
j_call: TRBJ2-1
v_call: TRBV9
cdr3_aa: CASNRQGYNEQFF
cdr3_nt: TGTGCCAGCAACAGACAGGGCTACAATGAGCAGTTCTTC

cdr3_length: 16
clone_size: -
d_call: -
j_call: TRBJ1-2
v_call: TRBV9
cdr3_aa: CASSVDGAERPYGYTF
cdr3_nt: TGTGCCAGCAGCGTAGACGGGGCAGAGAGGCCCTATGGCTACACCTTC

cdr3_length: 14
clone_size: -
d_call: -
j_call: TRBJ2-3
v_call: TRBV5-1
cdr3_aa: CASSLPVGGATQYF
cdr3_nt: TGCGCCAGCAGCTTGCCGGTCGGTGGGGCGACGCAGTATTTT

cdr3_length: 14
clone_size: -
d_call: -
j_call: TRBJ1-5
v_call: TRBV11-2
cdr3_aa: CASSLQGLNQPQHF
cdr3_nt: TGTGCCAGCAGCTTACAGGGCCTCAATCAGCCCCAGCATTTT

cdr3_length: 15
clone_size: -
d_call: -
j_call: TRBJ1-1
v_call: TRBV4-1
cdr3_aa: CASRRYQETNTEAFF
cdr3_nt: TGCGCCAGCAGGCGGTATCAGGAAACGAACACTGAAGCTTTCTTT

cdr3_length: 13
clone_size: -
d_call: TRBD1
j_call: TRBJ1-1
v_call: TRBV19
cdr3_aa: CASKWTGIGEAFF
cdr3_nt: TGTGCCAGTAAGTGGACAGGGATTGGAGAAGCTTTCTTT

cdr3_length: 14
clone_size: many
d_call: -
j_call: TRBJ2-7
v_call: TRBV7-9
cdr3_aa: CASSPQGTVYEQYF
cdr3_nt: TGTGCCAGCAGCCCCCAGGGAACTGTCTACGAGCAGTACTTC

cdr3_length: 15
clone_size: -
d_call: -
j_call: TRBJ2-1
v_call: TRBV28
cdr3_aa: CASRSRTGSYNEQFF
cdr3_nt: TGTGCCAGCAGGTCTAGGACGGGGTCCTACAATGAGCAGTTCTTC

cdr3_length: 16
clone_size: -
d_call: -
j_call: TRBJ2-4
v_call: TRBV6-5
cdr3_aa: CASSSDKSLAKNIQYF
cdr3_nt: TGTGCCAGCAGTTCCGACAAGAGTCTAGCCAAAAACATTCAGTACTTC

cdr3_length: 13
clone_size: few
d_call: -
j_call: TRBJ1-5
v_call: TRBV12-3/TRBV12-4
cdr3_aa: CASRGSYNQPQHF
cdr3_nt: TGTGCCAGCAGGGGGTCGTACAATCAGCCCCAGCATTTT